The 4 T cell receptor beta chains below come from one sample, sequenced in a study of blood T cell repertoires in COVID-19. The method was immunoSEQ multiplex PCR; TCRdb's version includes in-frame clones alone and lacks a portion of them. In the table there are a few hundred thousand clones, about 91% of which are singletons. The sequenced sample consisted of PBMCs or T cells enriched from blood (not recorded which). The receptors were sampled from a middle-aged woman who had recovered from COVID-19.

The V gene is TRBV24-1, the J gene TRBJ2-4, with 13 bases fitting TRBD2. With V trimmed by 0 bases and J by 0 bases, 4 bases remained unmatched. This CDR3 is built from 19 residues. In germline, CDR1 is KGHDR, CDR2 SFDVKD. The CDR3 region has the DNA TGTGCCACCAGTGATTTGTCTGGACTAGCGGGAGAAGCCAAAAACATTCAGTACTTC. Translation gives CATSDLSGLAGEAKNIQYF.

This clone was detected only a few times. The CDR3 DNA sequence: TGCAGCGTAAACACGGGGGCCTACGAGCAGTACTTC. Translation gives CSVNTGAYEQYF. The J gene is TRBJ2-7, the V gene TRBV29-1; a possible D gene is TRBD2 (6 bases). Trimming pared 6 bases from V and 2 bases from J, leaving 11 bases between. The CDR3 extends over 12 amino acids. Per the germline V gene, CDR1 is SQVTM and CDR2 is ANQGSEA.

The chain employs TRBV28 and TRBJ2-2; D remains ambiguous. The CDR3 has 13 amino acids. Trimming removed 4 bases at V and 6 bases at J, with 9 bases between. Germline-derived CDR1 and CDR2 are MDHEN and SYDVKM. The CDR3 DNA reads TGTGCCAGCAGTTCCCCCGTATCCGGGGAGCTGTTTTTT. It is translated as CASSSPVSGELFF.

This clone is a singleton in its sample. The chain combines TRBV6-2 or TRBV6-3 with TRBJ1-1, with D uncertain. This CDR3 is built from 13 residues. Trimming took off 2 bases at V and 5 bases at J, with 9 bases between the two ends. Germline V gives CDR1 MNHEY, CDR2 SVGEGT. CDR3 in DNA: TGTGCCAGCAGTTACCAGGAAGTGACTGAAGCTTTCTTT. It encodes CASSYQEVTEAFF.